These T cell receptor beta chains were read from a single sample in a study of blood T cell repertoires in COVID-19. Clones were sequenced by immunoSEQ multiplex PCR, and TCRdb holds only the in-frame ones, with some missing. This table has almost 70,000 clones, more than 75% appearing once. Sequenced material: peripheral blood. These receptors were obtained from a human donor in a cohort sampled during active COVID-19. Both conserved end residues are part of each CDR3. Each record gives: D gene, J gene, clone size, V gene, CDR3 DNA, CDR3 protein. A D gene is named only where the DNA matches it firmly. Clone size is given for some rows only: seen once, a few or many times, or a class if the clone is expanded.

-,TRBJ2-1,-,TRBV28,TGTGCCAGCGTTAGTCCGGATGAGCAGTTCTTC,CASVSPDEQFF
TRBD1,TRBJ2-2,once,TRBV18,TGTGCCAGCTCACCAACAGGGGGCACCGGGGAGCTGTTTTTT,CASSPTGGTGELFF
-,TRBJ2-3,-,TRBV10-1,TGCGCCAGCCACCCCAGCGGAAGGACAGATACGCAGTATTTT,CASHPSGRTDTQYF
-,TRBJ2-1,once,TRBV3-1/TRBV3-2,TGTGCCAGCAGCCAGGGGTCCCGGGACATGTTCTTC,CASSQGSRDMFF
TRBD1,TRBJ2-6,-,TRBV4-1,TGCGCCAGCCAGCCGGGACAGGGGACGGGGGCCAACGTCCTGACTTTC,CASQPGQGTGANVLTF
-,TRBJ2-4,-,TRBV2,TGTGCCAGCAGTGAGAGGGATTTTTGGGGAAACATTCAGTACTTC,CASSERDFWGNIQYF
-,TRBJ1-2,-,TRBV6-6,TGTGCCAGCAGTTACGCGACAACAAGCTACACCTTC,CASSYATTSYTF
TRBD2,TRBJ2-2,few,TRBV25-1,TGTGCCAGCAGTGAATTCGGCGGGAGGGTTCCGAACACCGGGGAGCTGTTTTTT,CASSEFGGRVPNTGELFF
TRBD1,TRBJ2-4,-,TRBV14,TGTGCCAGCAGCCCGGGACAGGGAAAAATCCTTCTAGCCAAAAACATTCAGTACTTC,CASSPGQGKILLAKNIQYF
TRBD2,TRBJ2-7,-,TRBV28,TGTGCCAGCAGTTTGGGCCTAGCGGGAGGGGCCTACGAGCAGTACTTC,CASSLGLAGGAYEQYF
-,TRBJ1-2,-,TRBV24-1,TGTGCCACGCAGGCCGGGGGAAGCTATGGCTACACCTTC,CATQAGGSYGYTF
-,TRBJ2-7,few,TRBV4-2,TGTGCCAGCAGTTTACGGGGGGCAGACGAGCAGTACTTC,CASSLRGADEQYF
TRBD1,TRBJ1-4,-,TRBV2,TGTGCCAGCAGAGGGGGCCGGGGCCTTAATGAAAAACTGTTTTTT,CASRGGRGLNEKLFF
-,TRBJ2-5,-,TRBV11-2,TGTGCCAGCAGCTTCCGGCAGCGTCAAGAGACCCAGTACTTC,CASSFRQRQETQYF
-,TRBJ2-2,once,TRBV5-6,TGTGCCAGCAGCTTGGCGTCAATTTACGGCGGGGAGCTGTTTTTT,CASSLASIYGGELFF
-,TRBJ2-3,-,TRBV10-2,TGCGCCAGCATTTGGGGGGCGGGAGTCGGCACAGATACGCAGTATTTT,CASIWGAGVGTDTQYF
TRBD1,TRBJ2-7,-,TRBV6-1,TGTGCCAGCAGTGATTCCGGGACAGGGGGCTTCGAGCAGTACTTC,CASSDSGTGGFEQYF
-,TRBJ2-3,-,TRBV29-1,TGCAGCGTTGATCTAGCTTCAGATACGCAGTATTTT,CSVDLASDTQYF
TRBD1,TRBJ1-6,-,TRBV18,TGTGCCAGCTCACCACCAACAGGGGCTAATTCACCCCTCCACTTT,CASSPPTGANSPLHF
-,TRBJ2-7,-,TRBV29-1,TGCAGCGTCATTACGGGTTTCTACGAGCAGTACTTC,CSVITGFYEQYF
TRBD1,TRBJ1-2,-,TRBV4-2,TGTGCCAGCAGCCAAGTGGGAAGGGGACAGGGAGATGGCTACACCTTC,CASSQVGRGQGDGYTF
TRBD1,TRBJ1-1,-,TRBV27,TGTGCCAGCAGTTTCGACGGGACAGCGCCTTACCCGAACACTGAAGCTTTCTTT,CASSFDGTAPYPNTEAFF
TRBD2,TRBJ2-3,once,TRBV10-3,TGTGCCATCAGCCAGACTAGCGCAGCAGATACGCAGTATTTT,CAISQTSAADTQYF
TRBD2,TRBJ2-3,few,TRBV19,TGTGCCAGTAGTTTGAGACTAGCGGGGGGGACAGATACGCAGTATTTT,CASSLRLAGGTDTQYF
TRBD1,TRBJ2-2,-,TRBV9,TGTGCCAGCAGCAAGCGACAGGGGCTCGGGGAGCTGTTTTTT,CASSKRQGLGELFF
TRBD1,TRBJ1-4,once,TRBV28,TGTGCCAGCAGTTCCCTACAGGGGGGGAATGAAAAACTGTTTTTT,CASSSLQGGNEKLFF
-,TRBJ1-5,-,TRBV19,TGTGCCAGTAGTGTAGGTCTCAATCAGCCCCAGCATTTT,CASSVGLNQPQHF
TRBD2,TRBJ2-3,-,TRBV6-6,TGTGCCAGCACCACTAGCGGGAGGACCGATACGCAGTATTTT,CASTTSGRTDTQYF
TRBD2,TRBJ2-7,-,TRBV15,TGTGCCACCAGCAGGGATCTAGCGGCCACCTACGAGCAGTACTTC,CATSRDLAATYEQYF
-,TRBJ2-7,-,TRBV28,TGTGCCAGCAACCCTCCAGGGTCCACGTCCTACGAGCAGTACTTC,CASNPPGSTSYEQYF
-,TRBJ1-2,-,TRBV5-1,TGCGCCAGCAGGACAGGTACTAACTATGGCTACACCTTC,CASRTGTNYGYTF
-,TRBJ1-5,-,TRBV18,TGTGCCAGCTCAATAGAGGAGAATAGCAATCAGCCCCAGCATTTT,CASSIEENSNQPQHF
TRBD1,TRBJ1-2,-,TRBV28,TGTGCCAGCAGTTTAGGGACACAGGGGGGTGGCTACACCTTC,CASSLGTQGGGYTF
TRBD1,TRBJ1-4,large,TRBV3-1/TRBV3-2,TGTGCCAGCAGCCAAGCTACGAACAGGGGTAAGGGCGAAAAACTGTTTTTT,CASSQATNRGKGEKLFF
-,TRBJ2-7,-,TRBV6-2/TRBV6-3,TGTGCCAGCAGTCTTGAGTGGAGCTCCTACGAGCAGTACTTC,CASSLEWSSYEQYF
TRBD1,TRBJ1-5,-,TRBV15,TGTGCCACCAGCAGAAGGGGGACAGGGAGGAGTTGGGATCAGCCCCAGCATTTT,CATSRRGTGRSWDQPQHF